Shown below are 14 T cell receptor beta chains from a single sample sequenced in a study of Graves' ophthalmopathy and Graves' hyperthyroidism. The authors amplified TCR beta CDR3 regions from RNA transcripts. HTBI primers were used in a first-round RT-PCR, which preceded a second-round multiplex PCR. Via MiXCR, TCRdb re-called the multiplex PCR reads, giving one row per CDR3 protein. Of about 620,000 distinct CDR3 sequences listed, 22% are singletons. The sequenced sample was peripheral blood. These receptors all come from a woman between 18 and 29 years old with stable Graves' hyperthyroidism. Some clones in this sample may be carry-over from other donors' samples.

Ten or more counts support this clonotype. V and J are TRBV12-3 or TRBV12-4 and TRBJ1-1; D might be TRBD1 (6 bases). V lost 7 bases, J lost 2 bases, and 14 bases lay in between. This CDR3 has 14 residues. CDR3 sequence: CASTKQGFNTEAFF. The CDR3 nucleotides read TGTGCCAGCACCAAACAGGGATTCAACACTGAAGCTTTCTTT.

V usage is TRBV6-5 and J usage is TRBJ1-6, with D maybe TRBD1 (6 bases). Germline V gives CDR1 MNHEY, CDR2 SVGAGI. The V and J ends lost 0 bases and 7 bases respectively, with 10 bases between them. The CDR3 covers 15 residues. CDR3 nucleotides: TGTGCCAGCAGTTACTCGAACAGGGTAAATTCACCCCTCCACTTT. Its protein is CASSYSNRVNSPLHF.

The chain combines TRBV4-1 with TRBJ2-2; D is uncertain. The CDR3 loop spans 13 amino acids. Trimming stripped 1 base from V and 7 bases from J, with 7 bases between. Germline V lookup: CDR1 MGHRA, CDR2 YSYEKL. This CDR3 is CASSQVVGGELFF. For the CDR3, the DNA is TGCGCCAGCAGCCAAGTGGTTGGCGGGGAGCTGTTTTTT.

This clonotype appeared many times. The CDR3 is CASAGTGDTGELFF. CDR3 nucleotide sequence: TGTGCCAGCGCCGGGACAGGCGACACCGGGGAGCTGTTTTTT. The V gene is TRBV6-5, the J gene TRBJ2-2; TRBD1 matches 8 bases. This CDR3 comprises 14 residues. CDR1 MNHEY and CDR2 SVGAGI come from the germline V gene. V was pared by 8 bases and J by 3 bases, with 5 bases of the junction left unmatched.

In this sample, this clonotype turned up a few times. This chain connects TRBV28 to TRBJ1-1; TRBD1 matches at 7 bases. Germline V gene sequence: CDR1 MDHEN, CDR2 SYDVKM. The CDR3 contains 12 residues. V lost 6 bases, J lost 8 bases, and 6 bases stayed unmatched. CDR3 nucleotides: TGTGCCAGCAGCCTTCAACAGGGGGAAGCTTTCTTT. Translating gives CASSLQQGEAFF.

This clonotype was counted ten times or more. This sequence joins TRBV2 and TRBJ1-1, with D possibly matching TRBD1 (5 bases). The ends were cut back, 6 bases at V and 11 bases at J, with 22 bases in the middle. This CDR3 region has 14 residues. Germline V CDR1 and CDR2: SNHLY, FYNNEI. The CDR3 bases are TGTGCCAGCAGAAAGCGCGGGACCCTGGATGGGGCTTTCTTT. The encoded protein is CASRKRGTLDGAFF.

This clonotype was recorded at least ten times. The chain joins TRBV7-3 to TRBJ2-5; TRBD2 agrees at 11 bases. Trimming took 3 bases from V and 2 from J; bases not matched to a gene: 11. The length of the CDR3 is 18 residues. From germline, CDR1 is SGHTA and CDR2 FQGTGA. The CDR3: CASSFLTSGVWNQETQYF. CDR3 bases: TGTGCCAGCAGCTTCTTGACTAGCGGGGTCTGGAATCAAGAGACCCAGTACTTC.

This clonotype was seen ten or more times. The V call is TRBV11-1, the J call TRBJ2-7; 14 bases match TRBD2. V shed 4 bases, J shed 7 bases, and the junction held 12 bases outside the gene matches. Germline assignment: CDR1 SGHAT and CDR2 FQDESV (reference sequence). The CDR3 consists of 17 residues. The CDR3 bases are TGTGCCAGCAGCTGGGGACTAGCGGGAGCTCCTTACGAGGAGCAGTACTTC. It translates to CASSWGLAGAPYEEQYF.

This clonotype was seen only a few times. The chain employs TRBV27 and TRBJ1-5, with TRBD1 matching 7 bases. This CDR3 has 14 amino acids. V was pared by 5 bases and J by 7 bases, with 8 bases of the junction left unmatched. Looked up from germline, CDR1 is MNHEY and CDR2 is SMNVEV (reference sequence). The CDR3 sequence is CASSPDRVEQPQHF. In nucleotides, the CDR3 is TGTGCCAGCAGTCCAGACAGGGTTGAACAGCCCCAGCATTTT.

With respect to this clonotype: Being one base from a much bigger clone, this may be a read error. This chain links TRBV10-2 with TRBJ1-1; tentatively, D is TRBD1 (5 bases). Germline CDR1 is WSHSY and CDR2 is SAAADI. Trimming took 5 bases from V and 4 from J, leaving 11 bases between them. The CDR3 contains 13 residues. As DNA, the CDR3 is TGCGCCAGCAGTTCAGGGTTTCCCACTGAAGCTTTCTTT. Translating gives CASSSGFPTEAFF.

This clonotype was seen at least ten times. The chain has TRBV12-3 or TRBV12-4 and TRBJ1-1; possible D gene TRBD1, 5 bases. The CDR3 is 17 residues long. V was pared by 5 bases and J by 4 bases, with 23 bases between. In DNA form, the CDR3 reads TGTGCCAGCAGTCCACCGTGGGGGAACGCGGCGAGCACTGAAGCTTTCTTT. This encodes CASSPPWGNAASTEAFF.

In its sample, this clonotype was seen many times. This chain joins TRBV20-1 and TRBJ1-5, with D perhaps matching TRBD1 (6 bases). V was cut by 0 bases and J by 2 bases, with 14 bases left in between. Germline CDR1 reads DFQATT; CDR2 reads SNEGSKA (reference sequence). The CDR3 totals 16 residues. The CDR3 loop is CSARDSGDFGNQPQHF. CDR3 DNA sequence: TGCAGTGCTAGAGATTCAGGGGATTTCGGCAATCAGCCCCAGCATTTT.

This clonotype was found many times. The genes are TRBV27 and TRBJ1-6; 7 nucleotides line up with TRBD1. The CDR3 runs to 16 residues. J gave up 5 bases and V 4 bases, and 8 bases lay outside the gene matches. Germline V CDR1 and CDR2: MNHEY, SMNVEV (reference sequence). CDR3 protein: CASSSLQGLDNSPLHF. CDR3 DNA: TGTGCCAGCAGTTCGTTACAGGGGCTCGATAATTCACCCCTCCACTTT.

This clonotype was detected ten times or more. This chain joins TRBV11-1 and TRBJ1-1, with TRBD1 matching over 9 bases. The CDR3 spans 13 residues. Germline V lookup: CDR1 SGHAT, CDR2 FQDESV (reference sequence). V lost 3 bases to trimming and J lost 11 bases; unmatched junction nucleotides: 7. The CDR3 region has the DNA TGTGCCAGCAGCTTCGGACAGGGGTTTTGGGCTTTCTTT. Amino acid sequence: CASSFGQGFWAFF.